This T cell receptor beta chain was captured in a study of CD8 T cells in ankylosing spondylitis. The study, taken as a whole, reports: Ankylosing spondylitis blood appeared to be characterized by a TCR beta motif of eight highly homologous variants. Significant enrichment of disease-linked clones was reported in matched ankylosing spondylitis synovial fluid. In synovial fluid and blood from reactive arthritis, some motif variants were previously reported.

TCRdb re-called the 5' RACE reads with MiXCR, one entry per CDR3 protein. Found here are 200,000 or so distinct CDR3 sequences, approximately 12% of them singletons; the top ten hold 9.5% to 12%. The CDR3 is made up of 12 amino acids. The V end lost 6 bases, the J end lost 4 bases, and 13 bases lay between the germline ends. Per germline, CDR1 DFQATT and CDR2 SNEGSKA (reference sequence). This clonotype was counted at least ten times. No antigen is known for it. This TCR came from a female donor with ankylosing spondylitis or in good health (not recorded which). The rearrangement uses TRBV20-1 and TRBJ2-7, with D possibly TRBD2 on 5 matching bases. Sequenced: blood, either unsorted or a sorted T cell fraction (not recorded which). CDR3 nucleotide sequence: TGCAGTGCAAGGCTAGCCCCTTACGAGCAGTACTTC. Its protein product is CSARLAPYEQYF.